Given below is one T cell receptor beta chain in context. This clonotype was counted many times. Its recognized antigen is unknown. Nothing much larger sits one base from this clone, and base qualities are not available. The library was made by PCR. The instrument was a NextSeq 500. Bulk TCR libraries were made following a previously described method, with the TCR primers given in Table S5. Purification of total RNA was performed with the Qiagen AllPrep DNA/RNA kit. Before analysis, reads from multiple sequencing runs of the same library were pooled. The source study handled its data this way. Reads were retained only if their TCR constant sequence matched exactly, and those retained reads were trimmed to 150 nt and grouped according to their 12-nt molecular barcodes. Reads within each barcode group were sub-clustered using a 15% Levenshtein threshold, and quality-weighted consensus sequences were constructed for each RNA molecule. Non-functional sequences were discarded, and so were lower-count sequences lying one edit away from another sequence. Based on a fit of two negative binomial distributions, barcode sub-clusters having less than 20% of the maximum read count were discarded. The raw public reads went through TCRdb reprocessing: fastp at Q25, MiXCR clone calling, in-frame beta chains kept. Every distinct CDR3 protein forms one entry, paired with its most common genes and DNA. TCRdb assigned the V and J calls; the authors' analysis was not used. Counted in this sample were 85,000 to 100,000 distinct CDR3 sequences; approximately 24% of them appeared once. More than 0.8% of the sample comes from the top ten.

Naive CD8 T cell libraries were made from 20,000 to 1,000,000 sorted cells using 10%, 30% or 50% of purified RNA. Naive CD8 T cells, defined as CD8+CD4-CCR7+CD45RA+, were FACS-sorted into RLT Plus buffer on a BD FACSAria II. To test detection sensitivity, Jurkat RNA equivalent to about ten TCR copies was spiked into samples of roughly 18,000-1,100,000 naive CD8 T cells. CD8 T cells were enriched with RosetteSep CD8+ T Cell Enrichment Cocktail and Ficoll-Paque, followed by ACK red cell lysis. The source of the sample is a study of molecular identifiers for immune sequencing clone quantification (dated by TCRdb to the late 2010s). In the study overall: For a replicate experiment, the RNA from either roughly 18,000 or 92,000 naive CD8 T cells was divided into five aliquots, and four of those aliquots went on to sequencing. This methods study benchmarked molecular-identifier clustering-based TCR repertoire sequencing (MIDCIRS) and TCR RNA copy counting, using CD8 T cells to do so. General findings and caveats noted by the study authors: When barcode sub-clustering was not used, chimeric consensus sequences inflated TCR diversity, with chimeras reaching as high as 47%. The sizes of highly expanded clones could end up underestimated when identical TCR molecules share a barcode. The naive libraries included spiked-in Jurkat TCR RNA (roughly ten copies' worth), and this Jurkat TCR RNA is not part of the donor repertoire. Clones above 20 RNA copies held over 97% of molecules in CMV-specific effector cells but under 1% in naive cells. Spiked-in Jurkat TCR RNA equivalent to a single cell was reported to be detectable even among 750,000 to 1,000,000 naive CD8 T cells. Roughly 2.8 recovered TCR RNA copies per cell were obtained by modeling, versus approximately 9 by digital PCR, implying a capture efficiency of about 30%.

The clonotype originates from a human donor in good health. Some libraries in this study had Jurkat cell RNA spiked in. The sequencing sample was made of naive CD8+ T cells from blood, with Jurkat cell RNA spiked in. The intended sense of this specimen's cell subset or site label: FACS-sorted CD8+CD4-CCR7+CD45RA+ naive T cells.

CDR3 reads: CASSSPQGSEAFF. The nucleotide sequence reads TGTGCCAGCAGTTCCCCACAGGGTTCTGAAGCTTTCTTT. The rearrangement joined TRBV12-3 or TRBV12-4 to TRBJ1-1; a tentative D match to TRBD1 spans 6 bases. The CDR3 has 13 amino acids, counting the end cysteine and phenylalanine. The CDR3 DNA has 39 bases and is translated from base 1. V lost 4 bases and J lost 6 bases; the stretch between them is 12 bases long.